A selection of T cell receptor beta chains follows, all from one sample in a study of cytomegalovirus exposure and HLA in healthy donors. The protocol was immunoSEQ multiplex PCR, while the TCRdb copy is restricted to in-frame clones and leaves out a portion. The sample contains around 71,000 clones, around 58% of which appear only once. The sequencing input was PBMCs. The receptors shown here come from a man aged 30 to 39 in good health and CMV-seropositive. CDR3s include the opening cysteine and the closing phenylalanine or tryptophan. The D gene is left open where the match is weak. Only some rows state a clone size, as once, few, many or a class for expanded clones.

j_call: TRBJ1-2
cdr3_length: 15
d_call: .
clone_size: few
v_call: TRBV7-2
cdr3_nt: TGTGCCAGCAGCTTACAAAGCGGGAGGGCGGGGGGCTACACCTTC
cdr3_aa: CASSLQSGRAGGYTF

j_call: TRBJ2-2
cdr3_length: 18
d_call: .
clone_size: .
v_call: TRBV28
cdr3_nt: .
cdr3_aa: CASSPPPFGTGNTGELFF

j_call: TRBJ2-3
cdr3_length: 15
d_call: .
clone_size: .
v_call: TRBV14
cdr3_nt: TGTGCCAGCAGCCAATACCCTAGACAGTCAGATACGCAGTATTTT
cdr3_aa: CASSQYPRQSDTQYF

j_call: TRBJ2-3
cdr3_length: 14
d_call: TRBD2
clone_size: .
v_call: TRBV28
cdr3_nt: TGTGCCAGCACCAGCGGGGGGGCTACAGATACGCAGTATTTT
cdr3_aa: CASTSGGATDTQYF

j_call: TRBJ2-3
cdr3_length: 18
d_call: .
clone_size: .
v_call: TRBV13
cdr3_nt: TGTGCCAGCAGCTTAGGGGCAGGGAATGCATTCTTCACAGATACGCAGTATTTT
cdr3_aa: CASSLGAGNAFFTDTQYF

j_call: TRBJ2-3
cdr3_length: 15
d_call: TRBD2
clone_size: .
v_call: TRBV7-3
cdr3_nt: TGTGCCAGCAGCTTACAAGCGGGAGCTGTAGATACGCAGTATTTT
cdr3_aa: CASSLQAGAVDTQYF

j_call: TRBJ2-7
cdr3_length: 16
d_call: .
clone_size: few
v_call: TRBV21-1
cdr3_nt: TGTGCCAGCCCGGGGACTCGAGCGGGCTTCTCCTACGAGCAGTACTTC
cdr3_aa: CASPGTRAGFSYEQYF

j_call: TRBJ2-5
cdr3_length: 11
d_call: .
clone_size: .
v_call: TRBV10-3
cdr3_nt: TGTGCCATCAGCGTAGAAGAGACCCAGTACTTC
cdr3_aa: CAISVEETQYF

j_call: TRBJ1-1
cdr3_length: 15
d_call: TRBD1
clone_size: few
v_call: TRBV6-5
cdr3_nt: TGTGCCAGCAGTCCCTACGCGACAGGGGGCACTGAAGCTTTCTTT
cdr3_aa: CASSPYATGGTEAFF

j_call: TRBJ1-1
cdr3_length: 14
d_call: TRBD1
clone_size: .
v_call: TRBV27
cdr3_nt: TGTGCCAGCAGTTGGGACAGACTTAACACTGAAGCTTTCTTT
cdr3_aa: CASSWDRLNTEAFF

j_call: TRBJ1-3
cdr3_length: 15
d_call: .
clone_size: .
v_call: TRBV7-9
cdr3_nt: TGTGCCAGCAGCTTACAGGCGAGATCTGGAAACACCATATATTTT
cdr3_aa: CASSLQARSGNTIYF